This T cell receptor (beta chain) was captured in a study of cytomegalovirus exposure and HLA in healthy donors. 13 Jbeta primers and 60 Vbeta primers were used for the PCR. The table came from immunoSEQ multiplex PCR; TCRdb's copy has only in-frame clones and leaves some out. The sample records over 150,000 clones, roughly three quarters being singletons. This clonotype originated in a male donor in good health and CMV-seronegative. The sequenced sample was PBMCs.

The CDR3 is CASFTGVGPDTQYF. CDR3 nucleotide sequence: TGTGCCAGCTTCACAGGGGTGGGCCCAGATACGCAGTATTTT. The rearrangement joins TRBV18 to TRBJ2-3; 7 nucleotides agree with TRBD1. The CDR3 consists of 14 residues. V lost 7 bases to trimming and J lost 4 bases; unmatched junction nucleotides: 8. Germline V gene sequence: CDR1 KGHSH, CDR2 LQKENI.